The 21 T cell receptor beta chains below come from one sample, sequenced in a study of cytomegalovirus exposure and HLA in healthy donors. The PCR ran on 60 Vbeta and 13 Jbeta primers. This table comes from immunoSEQ multiplex PCR, and its TCRdb copy is limited to in-frame clones, with some not included. The table records around 94,000 clones, roughly 76% of them present only once. Sequencing was done on a sample of PBMCs. The origin of the receptors is an older woman in good health and CMV-seropositive.

The chain links TRBV9 to TRBJ1-2; 8 bases line up with TRBD1. CDR1 is SGDLS and CDR2 is YYNGEE in the germline V gene. Trimming cost V 4 bases and J 2 bases; bases outside gene matches: 4. The CDR3 has 14 amino acids. The CDR3 spells CASSPRDRNYGYTF. The DNA of the CDR3 is TGTGCCAGCAGCCCTCGGGACAGGAACTATGGCTACACCTTC.

This clone was observed a single time. The chain couples TRBV19 to TRBJ2-1; D call uncertain. The germline gives CDR1 LNHDA, CDR2 SQIVND (reference sequence). The ends were cut back, 3 bases at V and 8 bases at J, with 17 bases in the middle. The CDR3 runs to 15 residues. CDR3 sequence: CASSISSSDGHEQFF. The CDR3 nucleotides are TGTGCCAGTAGTATTAGTAGCTCTGACGGCCATGAGCAGTTCTTC.

The V gene is TRBV5-1, the J gene TRBJ1-6; unclear D gene. V lost 4 bases and J 6 bases, leaving 8 bases between the germline ends. The CDR3 contains 13 residues. The germline CDR1 and CDR2 sequences are SGHRS and YFSETQ. The CDR3 DNA sequence: TGCGCCAGCAGCCCCACTATTAATTCACCCCTCCACTTT. It specifies CASSPTINSPLHF.

The CDR3 DNA reads TGTGCCAGCAGGAGGCCCGGGGTCGGTTCTGGAAACACCATATATTTT. It is translated as CASRRPGVGSGNTIYF. The V gene is TRBV28, the J gene TRBJ1-3; D is unresolved. V lost 6 bases and J lost 1, with 16 bases in between. In germline, CDR1 is MDHEN, CDR2 SYDVKM. This CDR3 has 16 residues.

The rearrangement links TRBV28 to TRBJ1-1; tentative D call: TRBD1 (6 bases). The CDR3 loop spans 15 amino acids. The V end was cut by 1 base, the J end by 1 base, with 10 bases between. Germline assignment: CDR1 MDHEN and CDR2 SYDVKM. The CDR3, as DNA: TGTGCCAGCAGTTTATACGTAGGGGGGAACACTGAAGCTTTCTTT. It yields the protein CASSLYVGGNTEAFF.

The chain is built from TRBV5-1 and TRBJ2-3; the match to TRBD2 covers 8 bases. V was pared by 3 bases and J by 0 bases, with 3 bases of the junction left unmatched. The V gene's germline CDR1 is SGHRS and CDR2 YFSETQ. This CDR3 has 15 amino acids. CDR3 in amino acids: CASSWGLDSTDTQYF. The CDR3 region has the DNA TGCGCCAGCAGCTGGGGACTAGATAGCACAGATACGCAGTATTTT.

V usage is TRBV25-1 and J usage is TRBJ1-3, with 9 positions matching TRBD1. CDR1 and CDR2 (germline): MGHDK, SYGVNS. The CDR3 length is 18 residues. Losses at the gene ends were 1 base for V and 0 bases for J; bases not matched to a gene: 7. DNA of the CDR3: TGTGCCAGCAGTGAATGGGTGGGGACAGGGACCTCTGGAAACACCATATATTTT. Its protein is CASSEWVGTGTSGNTIYF.

J is TRBJ2-7 and V is TRBV6-6; TRBD2 matches at 10 bases. Germline CDR1 MNHNY, CDR2 SVGAGI (reference sequence). Trimming took 6 bases from V and 0 from J; bases not matched to a gene: 8. This CDR3 has 16 residues. CDR3 in DNA: TGTGCCAGCAGACTCGGTGCTAGCGGGAGCTCCTACGAGCAGTACTTC. Translation gives CASRLGASGSSYEQYF.

CDR3 protein: CASSTGLTSEQFF. DNA for the CDR3: TGCGCCAGCAGCACGGGACTAACCAGTGAGCAGTTCTTC. The chain carries TRBV5-1 and TRBJ2-1, with 7 positions matching TRBD2. The CDR3 contains 13 residues. The junction had 7 bases not matched to a gene; V was cut back by 4 bases and J by 9 bases. Germline V lookup: CDR1 SGHRS, CDR2 YFSETQ. The full variable domain, rest sourced from reference TRBV5-1 and TRBJ2-1, is KAGVTQTPRYLIKTRGQQVTLSCSPISGHRSVSWYQQTPGQGLQFLFEYFSETQRNKGNFPGRFSGRQFSNSRSEMNVSTLELGDSALYLCASSTGLTSEQFFGPGTRLTVL.

This rearrangement joins TRBV7-9 to TRBJ2-2, with TRBD2 matching over 7 bases. The CDR3 is made up of 16 amino acids. The J segment lost 4 bases and the V segment lost 5 bases, leaving 10 bases of the junction unmatched. Germline V lookup: CDR1 SEHNR, CDR2 FQNEAQ (reference sequence). The CDR3 loop reads CASSPWTSSSTGELFF. The CDR3 nucleotides read TGTGCCAGCAGCCCCTGGACTAGTTCGTCCACCGGGGAGCTGTTTTTT. Full variable domain (missing parts from reference TRBV7-9 and TRBJ2-2): DTGVSQNPRHKITKRGQNVTFRCDPISEHNRLYWYRQTLGQGPEFLTYFQNEAQLEKSRLLSDRFSAERPKGSFSTLEIQRTEQGDSAMYLCASSPWTSSSTGELFFGEGSRLTVL.

The chain uses TRBV7-6 and TRBJ2-7; D perhaps matches TRBD2 (5 bases). The CDR3 loop spans 14 amino acids. V lost 1 base to trimming and J lost 2 bases, with 9 bases between them. Germline V gives CDR1 SGHVS, CDR2 FNYEAQ. CDR3 coding DNA: TGTGCCAGCAGCTTAGTGGTCGGGACCTACGAGCAGTACTTC. Translating gives CASSLVVGTYEQYF.

The chain couples TRBV6-5 to TRBJ2-3; D is ambiguous. From germline, CDR1 is MNHEY and CDR2 SVGAGI. Trimming stripped 10 bases from V and 6 bases from J, with 11 bases between. There are 11 residues in the CDR3. CDR3 nucleotides: TGTGCCACTTTAGCCGGGGATACGCAGTATTTT. It specifies CATLAGDTQYF.

The chain couples TRBV7-9 to TRBJ2-3, with 13 nucleotides matching TRBD2. Germline CDR1 and CDR2: SEHNR and FQNEAQ (reference sequence). The CDR3 loop spans 17 amino acids. V trimming: 5 bases; J trimming: 1 base; junction bases outside the gene matches: 6. Here the CDR3 DNA reads TGTGCCAGCAGCGATACTAGCGGGAGGGCCGGCACAGATACGCAGTATTTT. Residues: CASSDTSGRAGTDTQYF.

This clone was seen a single time. The chain recombines TRBV27 with TRBJ2-5; 12 bases agree with TRBD2. The trim removed 8 bases at V and 5 bases at J, leaving 9 bases unmatched. This CDR3 spans 15 amino acids. Per the germline V gene, CDR1 is MNHEY and CDR2 is SMNVEV (reference sequence). DNA of the CDR3: TGTGCCAGCGGGGCCCTAGCGGGAGGGGGGGAGACCCAGTACTTC. Its translation is CASGALAGGGETQYF.

The chain uses TRBV27 and TRBJ2-1; D ambiguous. Germline V gene data show CDR1 as MNHEY and CDR2 as SMNVEV (reference sequence). V shed 3 bases and J shed 7 bases, with 10 bases lying between them. The CDR3 covers 13 residues. The CDR3 sequence: CASSFRSLNEQFF. The CDR3 nucleotides read TGTGCCAGCAGTTTCCGGAGTCTGAATGAGCAGTTCTTC.

The rearrangement links TRBV7-6 to TRBJ2-3, with a possible D match to TRBD2 (5 bases). Germline V CDR1 and CDR2: SGHVS, FNYEAQ. V lost 4 bases and J 1 base, leaving 12 bases between the germline ends. This CDR3 comprises 15 residues. For the CDR3, the DNA is TGTGCCAGCAGCTCCCAAGGGAGTGGCACAGATACGCAGTATTTT. It yields the protein CASSSQGSGTDTQYF.

The V gene is TRBV28, the J gene TRBJ1-3; D call uncertain. Germline V lookup: CDR1 MDHEN, CDR2 SYDVKM. Trimming removed 3 bases from V and 4 bases from J, with 7 bases in between. The CDR3 has 13 amino acids. The CDR3 sequence: CASSFGVGNTIYF. The CDR3 DNA reads TGTGCCAGCAGTTTCGGGGTGGGAAACACCATATATTTT.

V and J are TRBV6-5 and TRBJ1-1; no clear D gene. The CDR3 totals 14 residues. In germline, CDR1 is MNHEY, CDR2 SVGAGI. V gave up 2 bases and J gave up 2 bases, with 9 bases separating them. The chain's CDR3 is CASSYVSGNTEAFF. The CDR3 DNA sequence: TGTGCCAGCAGTTACGTATCGGGAAACACTGAAGCTTTCTTT.

The chain couples TRBV5-1 to TRBJ2-1; TRBD2 matches at 9 bases. Germline loops: CDR1 SGHRS, CDR2 YFSETQ. The trim removed 6 bases at V and 9 bases at J, leaving 7 bases unmatched. This CDR3 region has 13 residues. CDR3 coding DNA: TGCGCCAGCACAGGTAGCGGGAGTCTTGAGCAGTTCTTC. Protein: CASTGSGSLEQFF. The full variable domain, its missing parts supplied by reference TRBV5-1 and TRBJ2-1, is KAGVTQTPRYLIKTRGQQVTLSCSPISGHRSVSWYQQTPGQGLQFLFEYFSETQRNKGNFPGRFSGRQFSNSRSEMNVSTLELGDSALYLCASTGSGSLEQFFGPGTRLTVL.

Only one count was recorded for this clone. The chain joins TRBV18 to TRBJ2-2; D not certain. Looked up from germline, CDR1 is KGHSH and CDR2 is LQKENI. V shed 6 bases and J shed 4 bases, with 18 bases lying between them. This CDR3 region has 16 residues. CDR3 nucleotide sequence: TGTGCCAGCTCCCCAACTGAAATATCTGGCACCGGGGAGCTGTTTTTT. Its translation: CASSPTEISGTGELFF.

J is TRBJ2-3 and V is TRBV11-3; TRBD2 agrees at 15 bases. The length of the CDR3 is 17 residues. The germline V gene has CDR1 SGHNT and CDR2 YENEEA. V trimming: 3 bases; J trimming: 2 bases; junction bases outside the gene matches: 3. The CDR3 coding sequence is TGTGCCAGCAGCTTGGGGACTAGCGGGAGGCACACAGATACGCAGTATTTT. Amino acid sequence: CASSLGTSGRHTDTQYF.